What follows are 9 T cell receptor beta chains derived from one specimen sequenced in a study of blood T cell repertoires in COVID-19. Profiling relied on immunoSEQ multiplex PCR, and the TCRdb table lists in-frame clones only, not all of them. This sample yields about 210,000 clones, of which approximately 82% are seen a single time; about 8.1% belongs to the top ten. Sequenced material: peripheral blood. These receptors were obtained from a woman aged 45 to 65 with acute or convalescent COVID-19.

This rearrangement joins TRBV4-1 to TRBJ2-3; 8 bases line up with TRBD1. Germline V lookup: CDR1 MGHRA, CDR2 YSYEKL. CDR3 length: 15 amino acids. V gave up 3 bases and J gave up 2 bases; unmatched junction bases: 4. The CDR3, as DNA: TGCGCCAGCAGCCACCCGGGACAGGCCACAGATACGCAGTATTTT. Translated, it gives CASSHPGQATDTQYF.

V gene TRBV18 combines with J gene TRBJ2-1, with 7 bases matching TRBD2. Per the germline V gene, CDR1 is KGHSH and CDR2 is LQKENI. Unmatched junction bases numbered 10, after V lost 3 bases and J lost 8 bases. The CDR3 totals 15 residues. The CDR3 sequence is CASSPSSGKFDEQFF. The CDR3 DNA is TGTGCCAGCTCACCCTCAAGCGGGAAATTCGATGAGCAGTTCTTC.

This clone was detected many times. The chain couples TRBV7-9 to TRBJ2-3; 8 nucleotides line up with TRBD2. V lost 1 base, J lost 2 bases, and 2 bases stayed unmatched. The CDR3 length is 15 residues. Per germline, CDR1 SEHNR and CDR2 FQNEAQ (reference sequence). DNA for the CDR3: TGTGCCAGCAGCTTAGGTAGCGGGGACACAGATACGCAGTATTTT. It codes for CASSLGSGDTDTQYF.

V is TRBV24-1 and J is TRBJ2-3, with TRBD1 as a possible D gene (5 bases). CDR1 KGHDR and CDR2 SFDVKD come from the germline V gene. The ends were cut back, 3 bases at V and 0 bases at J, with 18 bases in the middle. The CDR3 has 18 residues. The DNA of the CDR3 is TGTGCCACCAGTGATACACCGAAAGGGGTCCGAAGCACAGATACGCAGTATTTT. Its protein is CATSDTPKGVRSTDTQYF.

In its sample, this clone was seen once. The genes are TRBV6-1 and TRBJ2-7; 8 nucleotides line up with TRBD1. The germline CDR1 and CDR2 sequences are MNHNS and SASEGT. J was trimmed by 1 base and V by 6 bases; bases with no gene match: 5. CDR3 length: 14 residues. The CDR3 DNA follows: TGTGCCAGCAGCCTGGACAGGGATTCCTACGAGCAGTACTTC. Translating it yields CASSLDRDSYEQYF.

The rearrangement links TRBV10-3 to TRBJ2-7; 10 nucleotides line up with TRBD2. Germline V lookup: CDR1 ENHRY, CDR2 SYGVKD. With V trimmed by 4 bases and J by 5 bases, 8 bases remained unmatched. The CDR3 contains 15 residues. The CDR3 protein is CAISGPTSGTNEQYF. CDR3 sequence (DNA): TGTGCCATCAGTGGACCCACTAGCGGGACAAACGAGCAGTACTTC.

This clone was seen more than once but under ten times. The CDR3 DNA follows: TGTGCCAGCAGCCCGAGGAACTACGAGCAGTACTTC. Its protein product is CASSPRNYEQYF. V and J are TRBV11-2 and TRBJ2-7; D remains ambiguous. The ends were cut back, 5 bases at V and 3 bases at J, with 8 bases in the middle. Looked up from germline, CDR1 is SGHAT and CDR2 is FQNNGV. CDR3 size: 12 residues.

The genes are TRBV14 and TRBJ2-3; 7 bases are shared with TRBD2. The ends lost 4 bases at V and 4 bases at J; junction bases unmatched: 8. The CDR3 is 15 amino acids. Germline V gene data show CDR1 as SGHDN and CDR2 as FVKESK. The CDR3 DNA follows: TGTGCCAGCAGCCCCTGGCGGGAGCAATCAGATACGCAGTATTTT. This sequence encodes CASSPWREQSDTQYF.

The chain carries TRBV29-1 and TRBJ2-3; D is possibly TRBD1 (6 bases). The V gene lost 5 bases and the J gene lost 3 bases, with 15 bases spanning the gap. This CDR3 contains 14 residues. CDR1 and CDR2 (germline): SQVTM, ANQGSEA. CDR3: CSVINRVGTDTQYF. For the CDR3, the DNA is TGCAGCGTTATCAACAGGGTCGGGACAGATACGCAGTATTTT.